The 5 T cell receptor beta chains listed next were all sequenced from one sample in a study of early stage breast cancer tumors. Assay: immunoSEQ multiplex PCR; the TCRdb copy retains only in-frame clones and omits some. The sample yields about 30,000 clones, approximately 76% seen once. Sequencing was done on a sample of blood. These receptors were collected from a person aged 45 to 59 with breast cancer.

The chain carries TRBV10-2 and TRBJ2-2; 11 nucleotides match TRBD2. Per the germline V gene, CDR1 is WSHSY and CDR2 is SAAADI. The CDR3 extends over 14 amino acids. V was clipped by 5 bases and J by 5 bases; unmatched bases: 1. The DNA for the CDR3 is TGCGCCAGCAGTCGGACTAGCGGGACCGGGGAGCTGTTTTTT. This sequence encodes CASSRTSGTGELFF.

The CDR3 region has the DNA TGCAGCGTTTTTTTCTGGGGGCAGGGTGGTTCTGAAGCTTTCTTT. Translated: CSVFFWGQGGSEAFF. This chain uses TRBV29-1 with TRBJ1-1, with D perhaps matching TRBD1 (6 bases). The CDR3 has 15 amino acids. V was trimmed by 5 bases and J by 6 bases, leaving 22 bases between them. Germline CDR1 SQVTM, CDR2 ANQGSEA.

The chain joins TRBV4-1 to TRBJ2-7; no reliable D call. Germline V CDR1 and CDR2: MGHRA, YSYEKL. The CDR3 has 12 residues. V was shortened by 4 bases and J by 4 bases, with 8 bases between the two germline ends. CDR3 in amino acids: CASSPDGYEQYF. CDR3 bases: TGCGCCAGCAGCCCCGACGGTTACGAGCAGTACTTC.

The chain uses TRBV7-9 and TRBJ1-2; D unclear. Germline loops: CDR1 SEHNR, CDR2 FQNEAQ (reference sequence). V lost 0 bases and J 2 bases, leaving 7 bases between the germline ends. The CDR3 sequence is 14 residues long. The CDR3 is CASSLAVENYGYTF. CDR3 DNA sequence: TGTGCCAGCAGCTTAGCGGTGGAGAACTATGGCTACACCTTC.

The chain combines TRBV13 with TRBJ2-7; D is uncertain. V lost 5 bases and J lost 6, with 14 bases in between. The germline CDR1 and CDR2 sequences are PRHDT and FYEKMQ (reference sequence). CDR3 length: 13 amino acids. CDR3 loop: CASSPAGVGEQYF. Written as DNA, the CDR3 is TGTGCCAGCAGCCCCGCCGGCGTGGGCGAGCAGTACTTC.